This T cell receptor beta chain was observed in a study of blood T cell repertoires in COVID-19. Germline V lookup: CDR1 MGHRA, CDR2 YSYEKL. With 3 bases clipped from V and 6 bases from J, the junction kept 10 bases outside the gene matches. The CDR3 sequence is 15 residues long. Methods used by the authors: Estimates of nucleated cell counts were drawn from the amplification of reference gene primers. TCRdb's table, derived via immunoSEQ multiplex PCR, lists solely in-frame clones and lacks some. The D gene and trimming were derived from the DNA, and the V and J assignments and clone size from that table. Of about 210,000 clones in the sample, about nine tenths were seen once.

The TCR was taken from a man aged 35-49 years with acute or convalescent COVID-19. The sample taken for sequencing was peripheral blood. The chain couples TRBV4-1 to TRBJ2-7, with TRBD2 matching 8 bases. The CDR3 DNA is TGCGCCAGCAGCCACGGCGCGGGGGGCCGGGGCGAGCAGTACTTC. Amino acids: CASSHGAGGRGEQYF.